This T cell receptor beta chain was captured by sequencing in a study of cytomegalovirus exposure and HLA in healthy donors. A note on this clone: The antigen is unknown.

The PCR used 60 Vbeta and 13 Jbeta primers. Assay: immunoSEQ multiplex PCR; the TCRdb copy retains only in-frame clones and omits some. Of 100,000 or so clones listed, about 83% were seen once; the top ten hold 2% to 3%. The CDR3 sequence is 15 residues long. Germline CDR1 SGHTA, CDR2 FQGNSA. Study outcomes and limitations: Cytomegalovirus-associated status was assigned to some 160 TCR beta chains. The authors considered a cluster of highly shared sequence variants likely to be a sequencing artifact.

The chain recombines TRBV7-2 with TRBJ2-5; 9 nucleotides align to TRBD2. Matching the DNA end better, TRBJ2-7 makes the J call doubtful. The source of this sequence is a female donor in good health and CMV-seronegative. The specimen was PBMCs. CDR3 DNA: TGTGCCAGCAGCTTAGATTTAGCGGGGGCCTACGAGCAGTACTTC. It is translated as CASSLDLAGAYEQYF.